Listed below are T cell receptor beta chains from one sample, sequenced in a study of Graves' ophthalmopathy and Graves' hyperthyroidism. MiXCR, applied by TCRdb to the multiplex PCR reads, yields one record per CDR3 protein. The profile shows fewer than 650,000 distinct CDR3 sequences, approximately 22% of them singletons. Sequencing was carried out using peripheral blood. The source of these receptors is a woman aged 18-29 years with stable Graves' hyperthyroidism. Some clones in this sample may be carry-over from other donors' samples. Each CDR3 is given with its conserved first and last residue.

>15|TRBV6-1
CASRIYSEAGNTIYF
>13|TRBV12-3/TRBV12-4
CASSLPTPYEQYF
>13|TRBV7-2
CASSLAGYDEAFF
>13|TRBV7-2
CASSSTTGNTIYF
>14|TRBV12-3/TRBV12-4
CASSLSGTPGELFF
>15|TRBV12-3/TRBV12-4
CASRTDGSSGNTIYF
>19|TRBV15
CATSSQDRLEGFSNQPQHF
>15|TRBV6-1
CASSGSGMADTEAFF
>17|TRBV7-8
CASSLGLAGGPTYEQYF
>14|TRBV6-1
CASSEALTDYGYTF
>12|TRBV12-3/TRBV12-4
CASIGDTETQYF
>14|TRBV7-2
CASSLGQAQETQYF
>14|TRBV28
CASRGDSLNSPLHF
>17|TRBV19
CASTVLRDRGRGQPQHF
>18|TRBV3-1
CASSQISGAHSGANVLTF
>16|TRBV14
CASSRTWGGGGETQYF
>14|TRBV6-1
CASSERGTTYGYTF
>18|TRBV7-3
CASSLLGGGSSGANVLTF
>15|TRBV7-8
CASSFSQVPNTEAFF
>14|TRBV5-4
CASSIQGISYEQYF
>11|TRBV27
CAGGRGHIQYF
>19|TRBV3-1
CASSQDPFDWTGTNYGYTF
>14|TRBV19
CASSGQGGNTEAFF
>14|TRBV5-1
CASSLPGSRFGYTF
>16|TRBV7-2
CASSLAPGQGFGELFF
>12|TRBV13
CASSLERGGAFF
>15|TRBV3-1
CASSQDGQGITEAFF
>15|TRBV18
CASSPRQGTNTEAFF
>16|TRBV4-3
CASSQDHQGSNQPQHF
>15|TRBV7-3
CASSLSGTAQETQYF
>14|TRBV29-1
CSVVDGGGRYEQYF
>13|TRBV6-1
CASMVRQSPRAFF
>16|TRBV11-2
CASSPLGRIPSYEQYF
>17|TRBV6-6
CASSPQDTISGANVLTF
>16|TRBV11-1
CASSPRDRDMNTEAFF
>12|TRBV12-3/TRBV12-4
CASSLAIETQYF
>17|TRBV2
CASTRVWNRATQETQYF
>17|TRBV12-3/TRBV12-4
CASSLLWTSGGKETQYF
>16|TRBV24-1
CATSDLTIADLYEQYF
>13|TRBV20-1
CSASLWDGYGYTF
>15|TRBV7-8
CASSLSVGAKNIQYF
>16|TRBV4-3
CASSQDLDGNRYGYTF
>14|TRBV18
CASSPPGQGVTQYF